This T cell receptor beta chain was captured in a study of shared clonotypes between healthy human individuals. Study observations and caveats: Across subsets, estimated richness was generally greater for naive than for memory populations.

CD45RO-negative, CCR7-positively selected cells formed the naive CD8 fraction, excluding terminally differentiated effector memory CD45RA+ cells. Those who donated, Caucasian adults without exception, all lived in Nashville, Tennessee. With respect to this clone: Its target is unknown.

Original methodology: Junction-only sequences without quality scores came from ImmunoSEQ, so filtering differed. Libraries were prepared by immunoSEQ multiplex PCR; TCRdb keeps only in-frame clonotypes and omits some of them. That table gives V, J and clone size, and the DNA gave D and trimming. The sample carries some 2.1 million clones, 80% to 95% recorded once. The sample taken for sequencing was naive CD8+ T cells from PBMCs. The receptor comes from a man between 18 and 29 years old in good health. Some clones in this sample may be carry-over from other donors' samples.

The CDR3 DNA is TGTGCCACCCTGAACAGGGATATCCTCCACGAGCAGTACTTC. It translates to CATLNRDILHEQYF. The chain carries TRBV6-1 and TRBJ2-7; the D gene is possibly TRBD1 (6 bases). The CDR3 covers 14 residues. Trimming removed 10 bases from V and 5 bases from J, with 21 bases in between. In germline, CDR1 is MNHNS, CDR2 SASEGT.